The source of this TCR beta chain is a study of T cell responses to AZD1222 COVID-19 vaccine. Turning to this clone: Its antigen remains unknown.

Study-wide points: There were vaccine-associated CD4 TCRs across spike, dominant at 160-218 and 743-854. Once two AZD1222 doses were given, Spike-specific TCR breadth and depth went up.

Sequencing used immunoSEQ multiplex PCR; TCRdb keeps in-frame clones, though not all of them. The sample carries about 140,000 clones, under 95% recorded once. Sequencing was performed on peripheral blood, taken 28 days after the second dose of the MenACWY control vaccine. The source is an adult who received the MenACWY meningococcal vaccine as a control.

In DNA form, the CDR3 reads TGTGCCAGCAGCAATGGACTAGCGGGAGGGTCTAGTGAGCAGTTCTTC. This translates into CASSNGLAGGSSEQFF. The gene calls are TRBV11-2 and TRBJ2-1, with 15 positions matching TRBD2. This CDR3 comprises 16 residues. Germline CDR1 is SGHAT and CDR2 is FQNNGV. Germline trimming cut 5 bases from V and 9 bases from J; bases unmatched to any gene: 8.